Included here is one TCR beta chain sequence, with context. Its antigen is as yet unknown. Germline V gene sequence: CDR1 MRHNA, CDR2 SNTAGT. The CDR3 is made up of 17 amino acids. V lost 3 bases and J 2 bases, leaving 18 bases between the germline ends. This record comes from a study of shared clonotypes between healthy human individuals. Whole-study results and caveats: Relative to their counterparts shared across all four donors, non-shared clonotypes exhibited diminished generation probabilities.

Only in-frame clones appear in the TCRdb table, and some are missing; sequencing was by immunoSEQ multiplex PCR. Of roughly 2 million clones listed, over 85% are singletons. The naive CD8 subset, CD45RO-negative cells positively selected for CCR7, excluded terminally differentiated effector memory CD45RA+ cells. All the donors were Caucasian adults who lived in Nashville, Tennessee. Sequencing was done on a sample of naive CD8+ T cells sorted from blood. The source of this sequence is a man between 18 and 29 years old in good health. The rearrangement links TRBV6-4 to TRBJ2-3, with D tentatively TRBD2 (6 bases). CDR3 in amino acids: CASSEEGAGVITDTQYF. In DNA, the CDR3 is TGTGCCAGCAGTGAGGAAGGAGCGGGCGTTATCACAGATACGCAGTATTTT.